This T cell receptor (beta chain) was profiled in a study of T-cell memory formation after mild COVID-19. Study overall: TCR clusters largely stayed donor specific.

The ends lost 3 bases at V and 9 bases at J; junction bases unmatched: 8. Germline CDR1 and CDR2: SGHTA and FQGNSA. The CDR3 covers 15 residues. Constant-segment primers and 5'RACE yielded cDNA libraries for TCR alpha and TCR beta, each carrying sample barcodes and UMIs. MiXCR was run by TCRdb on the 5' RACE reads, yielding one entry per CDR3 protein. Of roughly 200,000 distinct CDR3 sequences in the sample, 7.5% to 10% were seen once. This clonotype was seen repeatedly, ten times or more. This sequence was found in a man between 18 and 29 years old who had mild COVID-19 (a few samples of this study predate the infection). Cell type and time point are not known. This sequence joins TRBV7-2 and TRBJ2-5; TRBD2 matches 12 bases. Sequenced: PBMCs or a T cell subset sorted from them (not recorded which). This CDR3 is CASSFSTSGGLSQYF. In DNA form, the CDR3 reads TGTGCCAGCAGCTTCTCTACTAGCGGGGGGCTCTCCCAGTACTTC.